Each of the 27 T cell receptor beta chains below was sequenced from the same sample in a study of cytotoxic CD8 clonotypes in ibrutinib-treated CLL. The assay was immunoSEQ multiplex PCR, and TCRdb's table has in-frame clones only and misses some. The data show roughly 20,000 clones, with 65% to 75% seen just once and under 30% held by the top ten. The material was PBMCs, obtained before ibrutinib treatment. These receptor sequences come from a human donor with chronic lymphocytic leukemia.

This chain links TRBV7-2 with TRBJ2-1; D tentatively reads TRBD1 or TRBD2 (6 bases each). CDR3 length: 16 residues. Germline values: CDR1 SGHTA, CDR2 FQGNSA. V lost 0 bases and J lost 7, with 16 bases in between. CDR3 region: CASSLAVGGVGNEQFF. DNA for the CDR3: TGTGCCAGCAGCTTAGCTGTCGGGGGCGTGGGGAATGAGCAGTTCTTC.

The chain recombines TRBV28 with TRBJ1-5; TRBD1 is a possible D gene (5 bases). In germline, CDR1 is MDHEN, CDR2 SYDVKM. The germline V and J ends were trimmed by 5 bases and 5 bases, with 13 bases remaining between them. This CDR3 contains 14 residues. This CDR3 is CASSRFRGHQPQHF. The CDR3 nucleotides are TGTGCCAGCAGTCGGTTCCGGGGACATCAGCCCCAGCATTTT.

This chain joins TRBV5-4 and TRBJ1-5, with D unresolved. V lost 0 bases, J lost 5 bases, and 6 bases lay in between. CDR3 length: 13 amino acids. Germline values: CDR1 SGHNT, CDR2 YYREEE (reference sequence). The CDR3 sequence is CASSLEPDQPQHF. CDR3 nucleotides: TGTGCCAGCAGCTTGGAACCCGATCAGCCCCAGCATTTT.

J is TRBJ2-1 and V is TRBV6-5, with 10 bases aligning to TRBD2. CDR3 length: 16 amino acids. V lost 4 bases and J lost 7; bases outside the gene matches: 10. Germline V gene sequence: CDR1 MNHEY, CDR2 SVGAGI. The CDR3 DNA reads TGTGCCAGCAGTTCCCCAACTAGCGGGAATGGGAATGAGCAGTTCTTC. This translates into CASSSPTSGNGNEQFF.

Note on this clone: The junction departs from the called germline gene at one end, perhaps through a read error. The chain links TRBV2 to TRBJ2-1; TRBD2 agrees at 11 bases. Per the germline V gene, CDR1 is SNHLY and CDR2 is FYNNEI. The CDR3 runs to 15 residues. The CDR3 loop reads CASSAGTSGYNEQFF. The CDR3 DNA follows: TGTGCCAGTAGTGCCGGGACTAGCGGATACAATGAGCAGTTCTTC.

V usage is TRBV5-1 and J usage is TRBJ2-6, with 10 bases fitting TRBD1. The germline gives CDR1 SGHRS, CDR2 YFSETQ. The trim removed 4 bases at V and 1 base at J, leaving 14 bases unmatched. The CDR3 totals 20 residues. CDR3 residues: CASSPLFPGQGISGANVLTF. CDR3 coding DNA: TGCGCCAGCAGCCCACTTTTTCCGGGACAGGGGATATCTGGGGCCAACGTCCTGACTTTC.

The DNA for the CDR3 is TGCGCCAGCAGCCACAGGGATAGGGGGGGCACTGGCTACACCTTC. Residues: CASSHRDRGGTGYTF. The chain combines TRBV5-1 with TRBJ1-2; the D gene is possibly TRBD1 (6 bases). Between the trimmed V and J ends, which lost 4 bases and 7 bases, there was a span of 20 bases. Germline V gene data show CDR1 as SGHRS and CDR2 as YFSETQ. CDR3 length: 15 residues. Full variable domain (outside the CDR3, taken from reference TRBV5-1 and TRBJ1-2): KAGVTQTPRYLIKTRGQQVTLSCSPISGHRSVSWYQQTPGQGLQFLFEYFSETQRNKGNFPGRFSGRQFSNSRSEMNVSTLELGDSALYLCASSHRDRGGTGYTFGSGTRLTVV.

The chain combines TRBV5-6 with TRBJ1-2, with D possibly being TRBD1 (5 bases). CDR1 is SGHDT and CDR2 is YYEEEE in the germline V gene. The CDR3 length is 14 residues. V lost 1 base, J lost 3 bases, and 10 bases lay in between. The DNA for the CDR3 is TGTGCCAGCAGCTTGTGGGGAGGGGACTATGGCTACACCTTC. This sequence encodes CASSLWGGDYGYTF.

This clone is classed as large. The chain uses TRBV30 and TRBJ2-7; 12 bases align to TRBD2. The length of the CDR3 is 13 residues. Per germline, CDR1 GTSNPN and CDR2 SVGIG (reference sequence). Trimming took 0 bases from V and 7 from J; bases not matched to a gene: 1. The DNA of the CDR3 is TGTGCCTGGAGTGTACTAGCGGGAGGTGAGCAGTACTTC. Translated, it gives CAWSVLAGGEQYF.

The chain joins TRBV7-6 to TRBJ2-2; D is tentatively TRBD1 or TRBD2 (5 bases each). Germline CDR1 and CDR2: SGHVS and FNYEAQ. The CDR3 sequence is 13 residues long. V shed 1 base and J shed 5 bases, with 5 bases lying between them. Written as DNA, the CDR3 is TGTGCCAGCAGCTTAGGGGGGACCGGGGAGCTGTTTTTT. This gives the protein CASSLGGTGELFF.

The chain combines TRBV6-1 with TRBJ2-5, with 7 positions matching TRBD1. The CDR3 sequence is 15 residues long. Trimming removed 5 bases from V and 0 bases from J; junction bases left unmatched: 6. CDR1 is MNHNS and CDR2 is SASEGT in the germline V gene. For the CDR3, the DNA is TGTGCCAGCAGTAGCTCGACAGGGAACCAAGAGACCCAGTACTTC. It encodes CASSSSTGNQETQYF.

V and J are TRBV5-4 and TRBJ2-2; no clear D gene. The germline CDR1 and CDR2 sequences are SGHNT and YYREEE (reference sequence). V dropped 4 bases and J dropped 4 bases, with 5 bases sitting between them. The CDR3 is made up of 12 amino acids. CDR3: CASSQPTGELFF. The DNA for the CDR3 is TGTGCCAGCAGCCAACCCACCGGGGAGCTGTTTTTT.

The chain uses TRBV19 and TRBJ1-4, with 10 positions matching TRBD1. With V trimmed by 5 bases and J by 8 bases, 8 bases remained unmatched. CDR3 length: 15 amino acids. Germline CDR1 and CDR2: LNHDA and SQIVND (reference sequence). The CDR3 here is CASSVAGTGDEKLFF. The CDR3 coding sequence is TGTGCCAGTAGTGTTGCCGGGACAGGGGACGAAAAACTGTTTTTT.

This chain connects TRBV19 to TRBJ2-5, with D possibly being TRBD2 (7 bases). The J call could be wrong; TRBJ2-7 is a better fit for the DNA end. Germline V gives CDR1 LNHDA, CDR2 SQIVND (reference sequence). There are 15 residues in the CDR3. As DNA, the CDR3 is TGTGCCAGTAGTGCCAAGGGGGGGTTTCTCGACGAGCAGTACTTC. Residues: CASSAKGGFLDEQYF.

There are a few counts of this clone. V and J are TRBV9 and TRBJ2-1; D uncertain. V dropped 2 bases and J dropped 5 bases, with 8 bases sitting between them. Looked up from germline, CDR1 is SGDLS and CDR2 is YYNGEE. This CDR3 contains 13 residues. The DNA for the CDR3 is TGTGCCAGCAGCGTGGGTCATGACAATGAGCAGTTCTTC. Translated: CASSVGHDNEQFF.

This clone has more than one count but fewer than ten. The rearrangement joins TRBV6-6 to TRBJ2-7; D unresolved. With 0 bases removed from V and 0 bases from J, the gap between germline ends came to 9 bases. This CDR3 comprises 15 residues. Germline lookup yields CDR1 MNHNY and CDR2 SVGAGI (reference sequence). CDR3 amino acids: CASSYSGGNSYEQYF. The CDR3 coding sequence is TGTGCCAGCAGTTACTCGGGCGGTAACTCCTACGAGCAGTACTTC.

This clone was observed a handful of times. This specimen includes other DNA sequences encoding the same CDR3. This chain uses TRBV2 with TRBJ1-1; 10 nucleotides align to TRBD1. Per germline, CDR1 SNHLY and CDR2 FYNNEI. V was pared by 2 bases and J by 0 bases, with 3 bases of the junction left unmatched. The CDR3 runs 16 residues. CDR3 loop: CASSERDRGVNTEAFF. In DNA, the CDR3 is TGTGCCAGCAGTGAACGGGACAGGGGTGTGAACACTGAAGCTTTCTTT.

V gene TRBV27 combines with J gene TRBJ2-1; no reliable D call. The CDR3 has 12 residues. Deletions cut 7 bases from V and 9 bases from J, with 13 bases between. Germline assignment: CDR1 MNHEY and CDR2 SMNVEV (reference sequence). DNA of the CDR3: TGTGCCAGCATGGTCGCGACGGGTGAGCAGTTCTTC. Translating it yields CASMVATGEQFF.

The chain links TRBV5-8 to TRBJ2-1; 8 bases line up with TRBD2. The CDR3 is 15 residues long. The V segment lost 0 bases and the J segment 3 bases; nucleotides outside the gene matches: 2. The germline gives CDR1 SGHTS, CDR2 YDEGEE. CDR3 sequence reads: CASSLGLAFYNEQFF. In nucleotides, the CDR3 is TGTGCCAGCAGCTTGGGACTAGCGTTCTACAATGAGCAGTTCTTC.

The V call is TRBV6-5, the J call TRBJ2-7, with TRBD2 matching 11 bases. The CDR3 runs to 15 residues. Germline loops: CDR1 MNHEY, CDR2 SVGAGI. The trim removed 0 bases at V and 6 bases at J, leaving 4 bases unmatched. The CDR3 DNA reads as TGTGCCAGCAGTTACTCCCTAGCGGGAGGATCCGAGCAGTACTTC. This codes for CASSYSLAGGSEQYF.

The J gene is TRBJ2-3, the V gene TRBV10-3, with 10 bases lining up with TRBD2. V gave up 3 bases and J gave up 0 bases; unmatched junction bases: 18. Germline CDR1 ENHRY, CDR2 SYGVKD. CDR3 size: 21 residues. CDR3 nucleotides: TGTGCCATCAGTGAAGATAATGGACTAGCGGCTAAACCCTCTAGCACAGATACGCAGTATTTT. Its translation: CAISEDNGLAAKPSSTDTQYF.

This clone was detected only a few times. This chain links TRBV6-1 with TRBJ1-4; no firm D call. The germline V gene has CDR1 MNHNS and CDR2 SASEGT. Trimming removed 4 bases from V and 0 bases from J, with 9 bases in between. CDR3 length equals 15 residues. The CDR3 spells CASSGTWATNEKLFF. CDR3 nucleotide sequence: TGTGCCAGCAGTGGGACGTGGGCAACTAATGAAAAACTGTTTTTT.

This clone turned up a few times. CDR3 amino acids: CASTRAAGVGETQYF. Written as DNA, the CDR3 is TGTGCCAGCACCCGAGCCGCGGGGGTTGGAGAGACCCAGTACTTC. This chain joins TRBV5-4 and TRBJ2-5; 7 nucleotides agree with TRBD2. CDR3 size: 15 residues. The V segment lost 6 bases and the J segment 4 bases; nucleotides outside the gene matches: 12. In germline, CDR1 is SGHNT, CDR2 YYREEE (reference sequence). The full variable domain, in which reference TRBV5-4 and TRBJ2-5 provide the parts outside the CDR3, is ETGVTQSPTHLIKTRGQQVTLRCSSQSGHNTVSWYQQALGQGPQFIFQYYREEENGRGNFPPRFSGLQFPNYSSELNVNALELDDSALYLCASTRAAGVGETQYFGPGTRLLVL.

This clone was counted a few times. V gene TRBV5-1 combines with J gene TRBJ2-2; D is undetermined. The V end was cut by 7 bases, the J end by 4 bases, with 8 bases between. Germline V gene data show CDR1 as SGHRS and CDR2 as YFSETQ. The CDR3 loop spans 12 amino acids. The CDR3 loop reads CASYGRTGELFF. The CDR3 DNA reads as TGCGCCAGCTATGGTCGCACCGGGGAGCTGTTTTTT.

J is TRBJ2-7 and V is TRBV18; D assignment may be TRBD1 or TRBD2 (5 bases each). Per the germline V gene, CDR1 is KGHSH and CDR2 is LQKENI. The CDR3 spans 14 residues. V lost 1 base and J 6 bases, leaving 13 bases between the germline ends. In DNA form, the CDR3 reads TGTGCCAGCTCACCACAAAGGGGACCAGGCGAGCAGTACTTC. This gives the protein CASSPQRGPGEQYF.

The chain carries TRBV5-6 and TRBJ1-2, with no clear D. The CDR3 covers 12 residues. Trimming took 1 base from V and 3 from J, leaving 4 bases between them. The V gene's germline CDR1 is SGHDT and CDR2 YYEEEE. This CDR3 is CASSLTDYGYTF. The CDR3 DNA reads as TGTGCCAGCAGCTTGACGGACTATGGCTACACCTTC.

The rearrangement uses TRBV19 and TRBJ2-1; 7 bases map to TRBD2. This CDR3 contains 15 residues. Losses at the gene ends were 6 bases for V and 0 bases for J; bases not matched to a gene: 5. The germline gives CDR1 LNHDA, CDR2 SQIVND (reference sequence). The CDR3 spells CASSGRPSSYNEQFF. For the CDR3, the DNA is TGTGCCAGTAGCGGGAGGCCGAGCTCCTACAATGAGCAGTTCTTC.